One sample yielded the 9 T cell receptor beta chains listed below, sequenced in a study of technical replicates of blood from several donors. Libraries were prepared by immunoSEQ multiplex PCR; TCRdb keeps only in-frame clonotypes and omits some of them. Of roughly 79,000 clones listed, nearly 96% are singletons. Sequencing was done on a sample of T cells isolated from PBMCs. Receptors were obtained from a human donor in good health.

V is TRBV7-2 and J is TRBJ1-4; D ambiguous. CDR3 length: 17 residues. CDR1 is SGHTA, CDR2 FQGNSA, per germline. Between the trimmed V and J ends, which lost 1 base and 5 bases, there was a span of 17 bases. In DNA, the CDR3 is TGTGCCAGCAGCTTAGATCGTTACCTGAGGAGCAATGAAAAACTGTTTTTT. It codes for CASSLDRYLRSNEKLFF.

The rearrangement links TRBV30 to TRBJ2-1, with 10 bases matching TRBD2. The V segment lost 4 bases and the J segment 9 bases; nucleotides outside the gene matches: 12. This CDR3 comprises 15 residues. Germline values: CDR1 GTSNPN, CDR2 SVGIG (reference sequence). This chain's CDR3 is CAWNSLAGDFGEQFF. DNA of the CDR3: TGTGCCTGGAATAGCCTAGCGGGAGACTTCGGTGAGCAGTTCTTC.

The chain uses TRBV28 and TRBJ1-1, with TRBD1 as a possible D gene (6 bases). Germline CDR1 is MDHEN and CDR2 is SYDVKM. V dropped 2 bases and J dropped 5 bases, with 15 bases sitting between them. This CDR3 has 15 residues. CDR3 loop: CASSLGTGFRTEAFF. The CDR3 region has the DNA TGTGCCAGCAGTTTAGGTACAGGGTTTAGGACTGAAGCTTTCTTT.

The V and J genes are TRBV30 and TRBJ2-1; possibly TRBD1 for D (5 bases). This CDR3 is 12 amino acids long. V dropped 1 base and J dropped 5 bases, with 6 bases sitting between them. CDR1 GTSNPN and CDR2 SVGIG come from the germline V gene (reference sequence). The CDR3 coding sequence is TGTGCCTGGAGTGCCAGGGACAATGAGCAGTTCTTC. Residues: CAWSARDNEQFF.

The chain recombines TRBV29-1 with TRBJ2-2; 12 nucleotides agree with TRBD1. There are 17 residues in the CDR3. Trimming took 1 base from V and 6 from J; bases not matched to a gene: 9. Germline CDR1 is SQVTM and CDR2 is ANQGSEA. CDR3 bases: TGCAGCGTTGAAGGGTTACCGGGACAGGGGGCGGCCGGGGAGCTGTTTTTT. This encodes CSVEGLPGQGAAGELFF.

The table lists this clone with a count of one. V usage is TRBV5-6 and J usage is TRBJ2-7; unclear D gene. This CDR3 comprises 13 residues. Germline CDR1 reads SGHDT; CDR2 reads YYEEEE. Trimming took off 5 bases at V and 1 base at J, with 10 bases between the two ends. The CDR3 here is CASRNQDSYEQYF. The CDR3 DNA follows: TGTGCCAGCAGAAACCAGGATTCCTACGAGCAGTACTTC.

The chain combines TRBV5-1 with TRBJ1-2; maybe TRBD1 (5 bases). V was trimmed by 0 bases and J by 4 bases, leaving 10 bases between them. Germline V gives CDR1 SGHRS, CDR2 YFSETQ. This CDR3 has 14 amino acids. CDR3 in amino acids: CASSLDTGAYGYTF. CDR3 DNA sequence: TGCGCCAGCAGCTTGGATACAGGAGCCTATGGCTACACCTTC. The complete variable domain, with remaining parts taken from reference TRBV5-1 and TRBJ1-2, reads KAGVTQTPRYLIKTRGQQVTLSCSPISGHRSVSWYQQTPGQGLQFLFEYFSETQRNKGNFPGRFSGRQFSNSRSEMNVSTLELGDSALYLCASSLDTGAYGYTFGSGTRLTVV.

This chain uses TRBV15 with TRBJ1-1; D is uncertain. CDR3 length: 14 residues. Germline CDR1 LNHNV, CDR2 YYDKDF (reference sequence). V shed 0 bases and J shed 3 bases, with 8 bases lying between them. CDR3 in amino acids: CATSRDLRDTEAFF. In DNA, the CDR3 is TGTGCCACCAGCAGAGATCTGCGGGACACTGAAGCTTTCTTT.

The rearrangement joins TRBV9 to TRBJ2-3, with 10 bases aligning to TRBD2. The V gene's germline CDR1 is SGDLS and CDR2 YYNGEE. J lost 8 bases, V lost 4 bases, and 13 bases had no gene match. CDR3 length equals 16 residues. The CDR3 here is CASSPLGLAGVGTQYF. CDR3 in DNA: TGTGCCAGCAGCCCTCTCGGGCTAGCGGGAGTAGGTACGCAGTATTTT.